The rows below give T cell receptor beta chains drawn from one sample of a study of T cell responses to AZD1222 COVID-19 vaccine. Profiling relied on immunoSEQ multiplex PCR, and the TCRdb table lists in-frame clones only, not all of them. The sample gives 130,000 to 150,000 clones, around 90% of which show up once; around 1.7% is in the top ten. The material was peripheral blood, obtained on day 0 of AZD1222 vaccination. The receptor source for this set is an adult in good health. CDR3s include the opening cysteine and the closing phenylalanine or tryptophan. The order of the fields is J gene, clone size, D gene, V gene, CDR3 protein, CDR3 DNA. D genes are given only for firm matches. Not all rows give a size; the values are once, few, many and, for expanded clones, a class.

J gene: TRBJ1-1; clone size: NA; D gene: NA; V gene: TRBV19; CDR3 protein: CASSRRQENTEAFF; CDR3 DNA: TGTGCCAGTAGTAGACGACAAGAGAACACTGAAGCTTTCTTT
J gene: TRBJ1-2; clone size: once; D gene: TRBD1; V gene: TRBV9; CDR3 protein: CASSPSPDRLRYGYTF; CDR3 DNA: TGTGCCAGCAGCCCCAGCCCGGACAGGCTCCGCTATGGCTACACCTTC
J gene: TRBJ1-6; clone size: NA; D gene: NA; V gene: TRBV30; CDR3 protein: CAWSVRENSPLHF; CDR3 DNA: TGTGCCTGGAGTGTTAGGGAGAATTCACCCCTCCACTTT
J gene: TRBJ1-4; clone size: NA; D gene: NA; V gene: TRBV28; CDR3 protein: CASRGQLNEKLFF; CDR3 DNA: TGTGCCAGCAGGGGGCAGCTTAATGAAAAACTGTTTTTT
J gene: TRBJ1-1; clone size: NA; D gene: NA; V gene: TRBV7-3; CDR3 protein: CASRGGGNTEAFF; CDR3 DNA: TGTGCCAGCAGAGGGGGAGGGAACACTGAAGCTTTCTTT
J gene: TRBJ2-2; clone size: NA; D gene: TRBD2; V gene: TRBV5-1; CDR3 protein: CASSLGLAGGPAGELFF; CDR3 DNA: TGCGCCAGCAGCTTGGGGCTAGCGGGAGGGCCGGCCGGGGAGCTGTTTTTT
J gene: TRBJ2-2; clone size: NA; D gene: NA; V gene: TRBV3-1/TRBV3-2; CDR3 protein: CASSGKGLGVPYTGELFF; CDR3 DNA: TGTGCCAGCAGCGGCAAGGGATTGGGCGTGCCGTACACCGGGGAGCTGTTTTTT
J gene: TRBJ1-3; clone size: few; D gene: NA; V gene: TRBV27; CDR3 protein: CASRTLGNTIYF; CDR3 DNA: TGTGCCAGCAGGACTTTGGGAAACACCATATATTTT
J gene: TRBJ1-5; clone size: NA; D gene: NA; V gene: TRBV18; CDR3 protein: CASSSYSNQPQHF; CDR3 DNA: TGTGCCAGCTCATCTTATAGCAATCAGCCCCAGCATTTT
J gene: TRBJ1-1; clone size: NA; D gene: TRBD1; V gene: TRBV5-1; CDR3 protein: CASSPGQGGTEAFF; CDR3 DNA: TGCGCCAGCAGCCCGGGACAGGGTGGCACTGAAGCTTTCTTT
J gene: TRBJ1-1; clone size: NA; D gene: NA; V gene: TRBV29-1; CDR3 protein: CSVGKGTEAFF; CDR3 DNA: TGCAGCGTTGGGAAGGGGACTGAAGCTTTCTTT
J gene: TRBJ1-5; clone size: NA; D gene: NA; V gene: TRBV2; CDR3 protein: CASSDGQTSNQPQHF; CDR3 DNA: TGTGCCAGCAGTGATGGACAGACTAGCAATCAGCCCCAGCATTTT
J gene: TRBJ2-2; clone size: NA; D gene: TRBD1; V gene: TRBV2; CDR3 protein: CASTVQGAAGELFF; CDR3 DNA: TGTGCCAGCACCGTACAGGGGGCTGCCGGGGAGCTGTTTTTT
J gene: TRBJ2-7; clone size: NA; D gene: TRBD1; V gene: TRBV6-5; CDR3 protein: CASSTGTGPYEQYF; CDR3 DNA: TGTGCCAGCAGCACCGGGACAGGGCCCTACGAGCAGTACTTC
J gene: TRBJ2-6; clone size: NA; D gene: NA; V gene: TRBV28; CDR3 protein: CASSLGGRANVLTF; CDR3 DNA: TGTGCCAGCAGCCTCGGGGGCAGAGCCAACGTCCTGACTTTC
J gene: TRBJ1-2; clone size: NA; D gene: NA; V gene: TRBV10-3; CDR3 protein: CAISESNGANYGYTF; CDR3 DNA: TGTGCCATCAGTGAGTCAAACGGAGCTAACTATGGCTACACCTTC
J gene: TRBJ1-5; clone size: NA; D gene: NA; V gene: TRBV28; CDR3 protein: CASSLRSTAARPQHF; CDR3 DNA: TGTGCCAGCAGTTTAAGGTCGACCGCTGCCAGGCCCCAGCATTTT
J gene: TRBJ2-1; clone size: NA; D gene: TRBD2; V gene: TRBV10-3; CDR3 protein: CASPRATSGRLSNEQFF; CDR3 DNA: TGTGCCTCCCCGAGGGCGACTAGCGGGAGATTAAGCAATGAGCAGTTCTTC
J gene: TRBJ1-2; clone size: NA; D gene: NA; V gene: TRBV7-8; CDR3 protein: CASSLDRSHGYTF; CDR3 DNA: TGTGCCAGCAGCTTGGACAGATCCCATGGCTACACCTTC
J gene: TRBJ2-7; clone size: once; D gene: NA; V gene: TRBV5-1; CDR3 protein: CASSVPGNEQYF; CDR3 DNA: TGCGCCAGCAGCGTTCCAGGTAACGAGCAGTACTTC
J gene: TRBJ1-4; clone size: NA; D gene: NA; V gene: TRBV18; CDR3 protein: CASSPSLLDRRYNEKLFF; CDR3 DNA: TGTGCCAGCTCACCCTCTCTCCTAGACAGACGTTATAATGAAAAACTGTTTTTT
J gene: TRBJ1-1; clone size: NA; D gene: NA; V gene: TRBV29-1; CDR3 protein: CSVEIWSGDGTEAFF; CDR3 DNA: TGCAGCGTTGAAATTTGGTCAGGGGACGGGACTGAAGCTTTCTTT
J gene: TRBJ2-1; clone size: NA; D gene: TRBD1; V gene: TRBV9; CDR3 protein: CASSATGDSRGYNEQFF; CDR3 DNA: TGTGCCAGCAGCGCTACAGGGGACAGCCGTGGGTACAATGAGCAGTTCTTC
J gene: TRBJ2-7; clone size: NA; D gene: NA; V gene: TRBV14; CDR3 protein: CASSRGTHYEQYF; CDR3 DNA: TGTGCCAGCAGCCGTGGGACACACTACGAGCAGTACTTC
J gene: TRBJ2-2; clone size: NA; D gene: NA; V gene: TRBV12-3/TRBV12-4; CDR3 protein: CASSLVRPGELFF; CDR3 DNA: TGTGCCAGCAGTTTAGTTAGGCCCGGGGAGCTGTTTTTT
J gene: TRBJ2-2; clone size: NA; D gene: NA; V gene: TRBV18; CDR3 protein: CASSLRTDLTGELFF; CDR3 DNA: TGTGCCAGCTCACTTAGGACAGACCTCACCGGGGAGCTGTTTTTT
J gene: TRBJ1-1; clone size: once; D gene: TRBD1; V gene: TRBV7-6; CDR3 protein: CASSSRTGRTEAFF; CDR3 DNA: TGTGCCAGCAGCTCACGGACAGGGAGAACTGAAGCTTTCTTT
J gene: TRBJ2-4; clone size: NA; D gene: TRBD2; V gene: TRBV4-1; CDR3 protein: CASSQATSGRRYIQYF; CDR3 DNA: TGCGCCAGCAGCCAGGCGACTAGCGGGAGAAGGTACATTCAGTACTTC
J gene: TRBJ2-1; clone size: few; D gene: TRBD2; V gene: TRBV12-3/TRBV12-4; CDR3 protein: CASSTPGTRQFF; CDR3 DNA: TGTGCCAGCAGTACCCCCGGGACTAGGCAGTTCTTC
J gene: TRBJ2-2; clone size: NA; D gene: NA; V gene: TRBV4-1; CDR3 protein: CASSRTPRGSGELFF; CDR3 DNA: TGCGCCAGCAGCCGAACGCCTAGGGGTTCCGGGGAGCTGTTTTTT
J gene: TRBJ2-7; clone size: NA; D gene: TRBD2; V gene: TRBV15; CDR3 protein: CATSRDSAAGGPDEQYF; CDR3 DNA: TGTGCCACCAGCAGAGATAGCGCAGCGGGAGGGCCGGACGAGCAGTACTTC
J gene: TRBJ2-1; clone size: NA; D gene: NA; V gene: TRBV28; CDR3 protein: CASGYEQFF; CDR3 DNA: TGTGCCAGTGGGTATGAGCAGTTCTTC
J gene: TRBJ2-3; clone size: NA; D gene: NA; V gene: TRBV18; CDR3 protein: CASSGNQDTQYF; CDR3 DNA: TGTGCCAGCTCCGGGAACCAAGATACGCAGTATTTT
J gene: TRBJ2-7; clone size: NA; D gene: TRBD1; V gene: TRBV15; CDR3 protein: CATSNFQGARSSYEQYF; CDR3 DNA: TGTGCCACCAGCAATTTTCAGGGGGCCAGGAGCTCCTACGAGCAGTACTTC
J gene: TRBJ1-1; clone size: NA; D gene: TRBD1; V gene: TRBV20-1; CDR3 protein: CSASGTGEAFF; CDR3 DNA: TGCAGTGCCTCCGGGACAGGGGAAGCTTTCTTT
J gene: TRBJ1-2; clone size: NA; D gene: TRBD1; V gene: TRBV27; CDR3 protein: CASSPHIGQGGFEGYTF; CDR3 DNA: TGTGCCAGCAGTCCCCATATAGGACAGGGCGGATTTGAAGGCTACACCTTC
J gene: TRBJ2-2; clone size: once; D gene: NA; V gene: TRBV6-4; CDR3 protein: CASSPVRAGELFF; CDR3 DNA: TGTGCCAGCAGTCCCGTTCGGGCCGGGGAGCTGTTTTTT
J gene: TRBJ2-7; clone size: NA; D gene: NA; V gene: TRBV20-1; CDR3 protein: CSASSGDSYEQYF; CDR3 DNA: TGCAGTGCTAGTTCGGGGGACAGTTACGAGCAGTACTTC
J gene: TRBJ1-1; clone size: NA; D gene: NA; V gene: TRBV10-3; CDR3 protein: CAISEKTHTEAFF; CDR3 DNA: TGTGCCATCAGTGAGAAGACACACACTGAAGCTTTCTTT
J gene: TRBJ1-3; clone size: NA; D gene: NA; V gene: TRBV18; CDR3 protein: CASSPTGYSGNTIYF; CDR3 DNA: TGTGCCAGCTCACCGACGGGTTACTCTGGAAACACCATATATTTT
J gene: TRBJ2-7; clone size: NA; D gene: TRBD1; V gene: TRBV19; CDR3 protein: CASSAQGASYEQYF; CDR3 DNA: TGTGCCAGTAGTGCACAGGGGGCTTCCTACGAGCAGTACTTC
J gene: TRBJ2-1; clone size: NA; D gene: TRBD1; V gene: TRBV9; CDR3 protein: CASSPRTGGVDEQFF; CDR3 DNA: TGTGCCAGCAGCCCTCGGACAGGGGGCGTGGATGAGCAGTTCTTC
J gene: TRBJ1-5; clone size: NA; D gene: NA; V gene: TRBV28; CDR3 protein: CASRPGDQPQHF; CDR3 DNA: TGTGCCAGCAGGCCAGGGGATCAGCCCCAGCATTTT
J gene: TRBJ2-7; clone size: NA; D gene: NA; V gene: TRBV7-9; CDR3 protein: CASRRDNFYEQYF; CDR3 DNA: TGTGCCAGCAGACGGGACAACTTCTACGAGCAGTACTTC
J gene: TRBJ2-1; clone size: NA; D gene: NA; V gene: TRBV15; CDR3 protein: CATSRDRMLDSFF; CDR3 DNA: TGTGCCACCAGCAGAGATCGTATGCTGGACTCCTTCTTC
J gene: TRBJ2-3; clone size: NA; D gene: TRBD2; V gene: TRBV7-2; CDR3 protein: CASSLWREGPDTQYF; CDR3 DNA: TGTGCCAGCAGCTTATGGAGGGAGGGCCCAGATACGCAGTATTTT
J gene: TRBJ1-2; clone size: NA; D gene: TRBD1; V gene: TRBV29-1; CDR3 protein: CSVEEPTTGREGYTF; CDR3 DNA: TGCAGCGTTGAAGAACCCACGACAGGGAGAGAGGGCTACACCTTC
J gene: TRBJ2-1; clone size: NA; D gene: NA; V gene: TRBV5-8; CDR3 protein: CASTLLGGEQFF; CDR3 DNA: TGTGCCAGCACTCTGCTAGGGGGTGAGCAGTTCTTC
J gene: TRBJ1-6; clone size: NA; D gene: NA; V gene: TRBV4-2; CDR3 protein: CASSQAGAGDNSPLHF; CDR3 DNA: TGTGCCAGCAGCCAAGCCGGGGCAGGGGATAATTCACCCCTCCACTTT
J gene: TRBJ2-4; clone size: NA; D gene: TRBD1; V gene: TRBV7-2; CDR3 protein: CASSLRGRGGGGIQYF; CDR3 DNA: TGTGCCAGCAGCTTACGTGGCCGAGGGGGCGGTGGCATTCAGTACTTC
J gene: TRBJ1-3; clone size: NA; D gene: NA; V gene: TRBV5-1; CDR3 protein: CASSMGGEGRNTIYF; CDR3 DNA: TGCGCCAGCAGCATGGGAGGGGAAGGAAGAAACACCATATATTTT
J gene: TRBJ2-2; clone size: NA; D gene: TRBD1; V gene: TRBV29-1; CDR3 protein: CSVALRSGGTGELFF; CDR3 DNA: TGCAGCGTTGCTCTTAGGTCAGGGGGTACCGGGGAGCTGTTTTTT
J gene: TRBJ1-4; clone size: NA; D gene: TRBD1; V gene: TRBV5-1; CDR3 protein: CASGPGQGQTNEKLFF; CDR3 DNA: TGCGCCAGCGGGCCGGGACAGGGTCAAACTAATGAAAAACTGTTTTTT
J gene: TRBJ2-2; clone size: NA; D gene: TRBD1; V gene: TRBV19; CDR3 protein: CASSQGANTGELFF; CDR3 DNA: TGTGCCAGTTCCCAGGGGGCAAACACCGGGGAGCTGTTTTTT
J gene: TRBJ1-2; clone size: NA; D gene: TRBD1; V gene: TRBV28; CDR3 protein: CASSSRQGARGYTF; CDR3 DNA: TGTGCCAGCAGTTCCCGACAGGGGGCAAGAGGCTACACCTTC
J gene: TRBJ1-5; clone size: NA; D gene: NA; V gene: TRBV19; CDR3 protein: CASSQRRWPQHF; CDR3 DNA: TGTGCCAGTAGTCAGCGACGGTGGCCCCAGCATTTT
J gene: TRBJ2-2; clone size: NA; D gene: TRBD2; V gene: TRBV5-1; CDR3 protein: CASSYSSGFYTGELFF; CDR3 DNA: TGCGCCAGCAGCTATTCTAGCGGATTTTACACCGGGGAGCTGTTTTTT
J gene: TRBJ2-1; clone size: NA; D gene: NA; V gene: TRBV29-1; CDR3 protein: CSVDQTGSKQFF; CDR3 DNA: TGCAGCGTTGACCAGACAGGTAGTAAGCAGTTCTTC